The 2 T cell receptor beta chains listed next were all sequenced from one sample in a study of blood T cell repertoires in COVID-19. Sequenced by immunoSEQ multiplex PCR; TCRdb stores in-frame clones only, minus some. In the table there are some 250,000 clones, approximately 90% of which are singletons. The sample consisted of PBMCs or T cells enriched from blood (not recorded which). Receptors originate from a man aged 35 to 55 who had recovered from COVID-19.

This CDR3 reads CASSQVSVLRTGVYEQYF. The CDR3 nucleotides read TGCGCCAGCAGCCAAGTTAGTGTGTTGCGGACAGGAGTCTACGAGCAGTACTTC. This rearrangement joins TRBV4-3 to TRBJ2-7; 7 positions match TRBD1. Germline assignment: CDR1 LGHNA and CDR2 YSLEER. The V and J ends lost 1 base and 3 bases, in that order; junction bases with no gene match: 15. The CDR3 length is 18 residues.

The chain has TRBV20-1 and TRBJ1-5; unclear D gene. The V gene's germline CDR1 is DFQATT and CDR2 SNEGSKA (reference sequence). Trimming took off 3 bases at V and 4 bases at J, with 13 bases between the two ends. CDR3 length equals 14 residues. DNA for the CDR3: TGCAGTGCTAGTCCCCCTGTGGCAAATCAGCCCCAGCATTTT. It encodes CSASPPVANQPQHF.